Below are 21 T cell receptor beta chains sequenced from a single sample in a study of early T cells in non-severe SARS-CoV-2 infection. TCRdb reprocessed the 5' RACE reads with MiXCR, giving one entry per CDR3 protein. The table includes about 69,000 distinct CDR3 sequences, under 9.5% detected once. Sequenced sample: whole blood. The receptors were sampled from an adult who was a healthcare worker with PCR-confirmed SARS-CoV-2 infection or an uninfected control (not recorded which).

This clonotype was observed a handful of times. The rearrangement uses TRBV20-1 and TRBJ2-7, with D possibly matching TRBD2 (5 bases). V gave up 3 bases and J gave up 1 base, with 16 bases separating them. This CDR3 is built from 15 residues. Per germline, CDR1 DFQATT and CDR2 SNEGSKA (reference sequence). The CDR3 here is CSARPTDLLSYEQYF. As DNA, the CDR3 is TGCAGTGCTAGGCCCACGGACTTATTGTCCTACGAGCAGTACTTC.

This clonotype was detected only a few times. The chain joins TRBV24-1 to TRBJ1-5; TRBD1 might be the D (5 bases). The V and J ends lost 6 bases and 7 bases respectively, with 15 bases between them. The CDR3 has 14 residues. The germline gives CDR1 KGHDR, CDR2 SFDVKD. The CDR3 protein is CATSSKGMQQPQHF. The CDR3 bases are TGTGCCACCAGTTCGAAGGGGATGCAACAGCCCCAGCATTTT.

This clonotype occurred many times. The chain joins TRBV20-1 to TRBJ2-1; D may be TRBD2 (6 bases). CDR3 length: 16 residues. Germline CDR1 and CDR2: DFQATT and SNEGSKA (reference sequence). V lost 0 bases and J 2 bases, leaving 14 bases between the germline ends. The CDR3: CSARDSSASPYNEQFF. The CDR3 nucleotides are TGCAGTGCTAGAGACTCTAGCGCCTCCCCCTACAATGAGCAGTTCTTC.

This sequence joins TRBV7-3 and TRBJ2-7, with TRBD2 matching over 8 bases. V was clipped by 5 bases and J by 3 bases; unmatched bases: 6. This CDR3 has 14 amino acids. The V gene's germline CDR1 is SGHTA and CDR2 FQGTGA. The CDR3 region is CASSTSGGGYEQYF. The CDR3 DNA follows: TGTGCCAGCAGCACCAGCGGGGGAGGCTACGAGCAGTACTTC.

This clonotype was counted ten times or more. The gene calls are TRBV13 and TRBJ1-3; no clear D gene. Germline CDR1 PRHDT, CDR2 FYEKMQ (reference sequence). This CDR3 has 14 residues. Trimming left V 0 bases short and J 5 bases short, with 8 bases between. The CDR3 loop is CASSLGVGRNTIYF. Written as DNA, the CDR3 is TGTGCCAGCAGCTTAGGAGTAGGTCGAAACACCATATATTTT.

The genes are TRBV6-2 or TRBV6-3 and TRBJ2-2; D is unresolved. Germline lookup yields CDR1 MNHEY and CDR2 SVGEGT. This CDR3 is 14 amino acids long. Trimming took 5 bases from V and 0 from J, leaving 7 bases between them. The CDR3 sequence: CASSDISNTGELFF. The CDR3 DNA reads TGTGCCAGCAGTGACATTTCGAACACCGGGGAGCTGTTTTTT.

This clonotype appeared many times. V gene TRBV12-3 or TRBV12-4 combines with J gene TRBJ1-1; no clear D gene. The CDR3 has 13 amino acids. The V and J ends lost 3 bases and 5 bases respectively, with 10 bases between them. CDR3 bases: TGTGCCAGCAGTTTCGGGGTGAGAACTGAAGCTTTCTTT. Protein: CASSFGVRTEAFF.

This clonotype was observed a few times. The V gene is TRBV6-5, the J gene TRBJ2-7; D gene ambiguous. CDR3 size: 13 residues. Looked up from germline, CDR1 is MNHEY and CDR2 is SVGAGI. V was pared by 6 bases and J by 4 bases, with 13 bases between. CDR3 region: CASSTVGQYEQYF. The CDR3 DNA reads TGTGCCAGCAGCACAGTGGGCCAGTACGAGCAGTACTTC.

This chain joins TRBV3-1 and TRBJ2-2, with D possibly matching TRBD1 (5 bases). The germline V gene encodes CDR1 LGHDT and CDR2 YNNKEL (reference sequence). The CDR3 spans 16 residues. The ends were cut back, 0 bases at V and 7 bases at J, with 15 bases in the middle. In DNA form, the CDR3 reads TGTGCCAGCAGCCAAGATTACAGGCTTGCACGCGGGGAGCTGTTTTTT. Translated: CASSQDYRLARGELFF.

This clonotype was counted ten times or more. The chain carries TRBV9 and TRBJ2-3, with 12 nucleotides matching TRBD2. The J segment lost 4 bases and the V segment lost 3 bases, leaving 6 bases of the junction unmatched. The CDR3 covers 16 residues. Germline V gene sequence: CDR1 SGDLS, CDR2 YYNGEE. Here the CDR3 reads CASSGTSGIIPDTQYF. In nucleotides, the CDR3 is TGTGCCAGCAGCGGGACTAGCGGGATTATTCCAGATACGCAGTATTTT. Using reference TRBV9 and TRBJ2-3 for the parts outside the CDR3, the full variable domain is DSGVTQTPKHLITATGQRVTLRCSPRSGDLSVYWYQQSLDQGLQFLIQYYNGEERAKGNILERFSAQQFPDLHSELNLSSLELGDSALYFCASSGTSGIIPDTQYFGPGTRLTVL.

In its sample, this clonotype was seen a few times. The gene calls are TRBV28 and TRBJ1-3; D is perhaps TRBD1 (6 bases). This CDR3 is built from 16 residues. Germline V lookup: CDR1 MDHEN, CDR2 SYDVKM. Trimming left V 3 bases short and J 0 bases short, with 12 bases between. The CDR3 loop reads CASSLWGAISGNTIYF. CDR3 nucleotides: TGTGCCAGCAGTTTGTGGGGGGCCATCTCTGGAAACACCATATATTTT.

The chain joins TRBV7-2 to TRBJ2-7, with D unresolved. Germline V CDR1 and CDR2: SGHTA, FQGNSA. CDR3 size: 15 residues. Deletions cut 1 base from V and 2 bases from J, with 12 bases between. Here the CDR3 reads CASSLDVSSTYEQYF. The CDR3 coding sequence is TGTGCCAGCAGCTTAGACGTATCCTCCACCTACGAGCAGTACTTC.

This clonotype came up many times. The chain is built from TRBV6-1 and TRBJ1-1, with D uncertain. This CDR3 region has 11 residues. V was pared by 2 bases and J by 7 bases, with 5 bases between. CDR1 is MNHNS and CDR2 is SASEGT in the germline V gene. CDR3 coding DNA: TGTGCCAGCAGTGAAATGGGTGAAGCTTTCTTT. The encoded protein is CASSEMGEAFF.

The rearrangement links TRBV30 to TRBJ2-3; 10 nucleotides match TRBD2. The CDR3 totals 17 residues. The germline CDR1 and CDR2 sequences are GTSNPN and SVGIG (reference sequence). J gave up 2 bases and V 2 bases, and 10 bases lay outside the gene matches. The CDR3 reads CAWSPVAGGINTDTQYF. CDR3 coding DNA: TGTGCCTGGAGTCCGGTAGCGGGGGGTATAAACACAGATACGCAGTATTTT.

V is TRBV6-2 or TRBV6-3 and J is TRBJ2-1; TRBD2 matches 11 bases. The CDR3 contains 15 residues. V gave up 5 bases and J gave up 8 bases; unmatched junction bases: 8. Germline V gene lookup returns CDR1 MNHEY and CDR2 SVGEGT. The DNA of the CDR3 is TGTGCCAGCAGTCACACCGGGACTAGCGGCTATGAGCAGTTCTTC. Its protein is CASSHTGTSGYEQFF.

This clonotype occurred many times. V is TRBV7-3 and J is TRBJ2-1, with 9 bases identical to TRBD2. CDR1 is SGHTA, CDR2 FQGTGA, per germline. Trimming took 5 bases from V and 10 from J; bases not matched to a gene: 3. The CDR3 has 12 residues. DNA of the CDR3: TGTGCCAGCAGCCCTGGGACTAGCGAGCAGTTCTTC. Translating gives CASSPGTSEQFF. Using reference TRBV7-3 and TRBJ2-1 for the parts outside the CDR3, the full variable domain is GAGVSQTPSNKVTEKGKYVELRCDPISGHTALYWYRQSLGQGPEFLIYFQGTGAADDSGLPNDRFFAVRPEGSVSTLKIQRTERGDSAVYLCASSPGTSEQFFGPGTRLTVL.

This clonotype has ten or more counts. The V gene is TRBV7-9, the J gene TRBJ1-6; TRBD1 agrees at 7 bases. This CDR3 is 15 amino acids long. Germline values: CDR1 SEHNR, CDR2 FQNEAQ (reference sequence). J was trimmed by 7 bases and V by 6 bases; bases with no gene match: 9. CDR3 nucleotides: TGTGCCAGCAGACCTCCCGGGACAGCAAATTCACCCCTCCACTTT. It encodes CASRPPGTANSPLHF.

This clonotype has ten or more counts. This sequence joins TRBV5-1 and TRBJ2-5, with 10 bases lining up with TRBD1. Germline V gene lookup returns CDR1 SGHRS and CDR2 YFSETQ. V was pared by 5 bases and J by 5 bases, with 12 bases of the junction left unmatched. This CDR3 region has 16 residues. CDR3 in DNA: TGCGCCAGCAGTCTGCGCGGGACAGGGGTGATGGAGACCCAGTACTTC. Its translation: CASSLRGTGVMETQYF.

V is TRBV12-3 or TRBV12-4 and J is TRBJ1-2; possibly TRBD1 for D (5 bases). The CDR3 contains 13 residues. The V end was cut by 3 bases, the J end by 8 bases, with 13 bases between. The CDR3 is CASSLGPLRGYTF. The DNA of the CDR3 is TGTGCCAGCAGTTTGGGGCCCCTCCGGGGCTACACCTTC.

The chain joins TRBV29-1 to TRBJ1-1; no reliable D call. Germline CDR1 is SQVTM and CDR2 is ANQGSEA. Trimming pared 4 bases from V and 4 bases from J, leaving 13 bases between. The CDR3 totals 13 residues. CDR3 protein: CSVAVTVGTEAFF. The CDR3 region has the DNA TGCAGCGTTGCGGTGACGGTGGGCACTGAAGCTTTCTTT.

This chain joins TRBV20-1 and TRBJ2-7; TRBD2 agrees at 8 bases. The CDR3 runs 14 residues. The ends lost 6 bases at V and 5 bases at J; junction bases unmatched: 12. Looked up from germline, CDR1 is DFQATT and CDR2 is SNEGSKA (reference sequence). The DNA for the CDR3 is TGCAGTGCGAGGTTTATGCGGGGGGTGGACGAGCAGTACTTC. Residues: CSARFMRGVDEQYF.